This record concerns one T cell receptor (beta chain) sequence. Its antigen is still unknown. The J segment lost 4 bases and the V segment lost 4 bases, leaving 5 bases of the junction unmatched. The CDR3 extends over 14 amino acids. Germline V gene data show CDR1 as LNHDA and CDR2 as SQIVND (reference sequence). The sample belongs to a study of cytomegalovirus exposure and HLA in healthy donors. Findings and limits, study-wide: The study labeled approximately 150 TCR beta chains cytomegalovirus-associated. Subsequent analysis showed first-cohort TCR clusters tending to co-occur in over a hundred validation repertoires. There were some public TCRs occurring in many donors, but most TCR sequences were rare. The classifier was said to identify cytomegalovirus status with high specificity and sensitivity.

Only in-frame clones appear in the TCRdb table, and some are missing; sequencing was by immunoSEQ multiplex PCR. The repertoire holds about 160,000 clones, with 88% as singletons. The J gene is TRBJ1-1, the V gene TRBV19, with 8 nucleotides matching TRBD1. This sequence originates from a man aged 18 to 30 in good health and CMV-seronegative. Sequenced material: PBMCs. The CDR3 bases are TGTGCCAGTAGTACGACAGGGGCGGCCACTGAAGCTTTCTTT. It specifies CASSTTGAATEAFF.